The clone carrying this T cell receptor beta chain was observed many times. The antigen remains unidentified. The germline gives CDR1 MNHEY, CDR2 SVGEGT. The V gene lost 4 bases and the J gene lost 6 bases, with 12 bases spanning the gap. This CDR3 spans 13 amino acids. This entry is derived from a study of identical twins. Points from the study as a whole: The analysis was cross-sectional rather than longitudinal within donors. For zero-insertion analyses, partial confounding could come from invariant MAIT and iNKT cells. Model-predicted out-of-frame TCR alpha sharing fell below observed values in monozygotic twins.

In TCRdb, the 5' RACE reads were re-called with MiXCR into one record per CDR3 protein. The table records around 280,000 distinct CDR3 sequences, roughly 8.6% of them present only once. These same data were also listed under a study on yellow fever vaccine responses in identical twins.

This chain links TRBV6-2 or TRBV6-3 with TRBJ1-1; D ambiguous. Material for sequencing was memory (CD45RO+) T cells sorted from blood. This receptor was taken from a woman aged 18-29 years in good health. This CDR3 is CASSSRREAEAFF. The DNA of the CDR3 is TGTGCCAGCAGTTCCCGCCGGGAGGCTGAAGCTTTCTTT.